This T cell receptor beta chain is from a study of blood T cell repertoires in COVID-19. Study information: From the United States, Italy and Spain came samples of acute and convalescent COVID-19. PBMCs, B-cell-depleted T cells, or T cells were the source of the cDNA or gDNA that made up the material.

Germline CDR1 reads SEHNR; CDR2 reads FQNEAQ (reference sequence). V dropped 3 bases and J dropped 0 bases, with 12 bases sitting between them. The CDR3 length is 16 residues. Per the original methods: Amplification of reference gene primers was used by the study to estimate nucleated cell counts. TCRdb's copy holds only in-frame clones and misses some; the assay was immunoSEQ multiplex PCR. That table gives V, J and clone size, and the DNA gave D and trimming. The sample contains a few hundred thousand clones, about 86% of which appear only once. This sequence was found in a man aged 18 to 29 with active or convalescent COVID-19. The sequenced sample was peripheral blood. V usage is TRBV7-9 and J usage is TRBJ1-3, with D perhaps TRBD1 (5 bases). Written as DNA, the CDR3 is TGTGCCAGCAGCTTCGGGGGGGGACCCTCTGGAAACACCATATATTTT. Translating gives CASSFGGGPSGNTIYF.